The 30 T cell receptor beta chains given below trace back to one sample, sequenced in a study of response to subunit inactivated influenza vaccine. TCRdb reprocessed the RT-PCR reads via MiXCR and lists one record per CDR3 protein. The profile covers about 610,000 distinct CDR3 sequences, with 11% to 15% appearing a single time and 11% taken by the ten largest. The sequencing here drew on PBMCs from blood, taken roughly 13 days after vaccination. The receptor set was obtained from a man aged 50-59 years who received an inactivated influenza vaccine.

This clonotype occurred a few times. The J gene is TRBJ2-1, the V gene TRBV20-1; 12 nucleotides line up with TRBD2. With V trimmed by 6 bases and J by 5 bases, 8 bases remained unmatched. The CDR3 is made up of 15 amino acids. The germline V gene encodes CDR1 DFQATT and CDR2 SNEGSKA (reference sequence). The CDR3 coding sequence is TGCAGTGCACCTACTAGCGGGAGGACAAACAATGAGCAGTTCTTC. Residues: CSAPTSGRTNNEQFF.

The rearrangement uses TRBV27 and TRBJ1-4; D not certain. This CDR3 comprises 14 residues. Trimming shortened V by 6 bases and J by 8 bases, and 16 bases separated the two germline ends. CDR1 is MNHEY, CDR2 SMNVEV, per germline (reference sequence). This CDR3 is CASRIRAGREKLFF. CDR3 nucleotides: TGTGCCAGCAGGATCCGGGCCGGCCGGGAAAAACTGTTTTTT.

This clonotype was seen ten or more times. This chain joins TRBV12-3 or TRBV12-4 and TRBJ1-1, with 10 bases lining up with TRBD1. The CDR3 covers 15 residues. J gave up 7 bases and V 1 base, and 6 bases lay outside the gene matches. CDR3 sequence reads: CASSLGDRGDVEAFF. For the CDR3, the DNA is TGTGCCAGCAGTTTAGGGGACAGGGGAGACGTTGAAGCTTTCTTT.

The chain couples TRBV29-1 to TRBJ1-1; D possibly corresponds to TRBD1 (5 bases). Trimming took 7 bases from V and 4 from J, leaving 22 bases between them. The CDR3 totals 15 residues. Germline V CDR1 and CDR2: SQVTM, ANQGSEA. The CDR3 spells CSALGQRGPSTEAFF. CDR3 bases: TGCAGCGCTCTCGGACAAAGGGGTCCGAGCACTGAAGCTTTCTTT.

The rearrangement uses TRBV19 and TRBJ2-7; 9 nucleotides match TRBD1. Germline CDR1 reads LNHDA; CDR2 reads SQIVND (reference sequence). J lost 7 bases, V lost 4 bases, and 11 bases had no gene match. This CDR3 spans 15 amino acids. CDR3 DNA: TGTGCCAGTAGTACCTCCGGGACAGGGCTGGGGGAGCAGTACTTC. Protein product: CASSTSGTGLGEQYF. The full variable domain, with the rest looked up from reference TRBV19 and TRBJ2-7, is DGGITQSPKYLFRKEGQNVTLSCEQNLNHDAMYWYRQDPGQGLRLIYYSQIVNDFQKGDIAEGYSVSREKKESFPLTVTSAQKNPTAFYLCASSTSGTGLGEQYFGPGTRLTVT.

The chain links TRBV9 to TRBJ1-5, with unresolved D. V lost 0 bases to trimming and J lost 2 bases, with 6 bases between them. Germline V CDR1 and CDR2: SGDLS, YYNGEE. This CDR3 has 14 amino acids. CDR3 residues: CASSVDGRNQPQHF. The CDR3 coding sequence is TGTGCCAGCAGCGTAGACGGACGCAATCAGCCCCAGCATTTT.

This chain connects TRBV7-8 to TRBJ1-6; TRBD1 aligns across 7 bases. The trim removed 5 bases at V and 6 bases at J, leaving 13 bases unmatched. Germline CDR1 reads SGHVS; CDR2 reads FQNEAQ. The length of the CDR3 is 17 residues. CDR3 bases: TGTGCCAGCAGCCTAGGTGTCAGGACAGGAGGTAATTCACCCCTCCACTTT. This codes for CASSLGVRTGGNSPLHF.

This clonotype was seen repeatedly, ten times or more. The chain combines TRBV7-9 with TRBJ1-5; a possible D gene is TRBD1 (5 bases). CDR3 size: 15 residues. The V and J ends lost 1 base and 2 bases respectively, with 9 bases between them. Germline lookup yields CDR1 SEHNR and CDR2 FQNEAQ (reference sequence). The CDR3 DNA is TGTGCCAGCAGCTTAGATGGAGGGGGCAATCAGCCCCAGCATTTT. It yields the protein CASSLDGGGNQPQHF.

The chain couples TRBV4-1 to TRBJ2-2; 8 bases fit TRBD2. CDR1 is MGHRA, CDR2 YSYEKL, per germline. V dropped 7 bases and J dropped 3; count of bases not matched to a gene: 10. The CDR3 is made up of 16 amino acids. The CDR3: CASKGSGRVDTGELFF. In nucleotides, the CDR3 is TGCGCCAGCAAGGGCTCCGGGAGGGTGGACACCGGGGAGCTGTTTTTT.

The chain has TRBV5-1 and TRBJ2-1; TRBD2 matches at 8 bases. Trimming at V came to 4 bases and at J to 6 bases, leaving 12 bases not matched to a gene. This CDR3 has 16 residues. CDR1 SGHRS and CDR2 YFSETQ come from the germline V gene. The CDR3 protein is CASSPIYGRVGNEQFF. In DNA form, the CDR3 reads TGCGCCAGCAGCCCCATATACGGGAGGGTAGGCAATGAGCAGTTCTTC.

This clonotype was detected only a few times. This chain joins TRBV9 and TRBJ2-5; D is perhaps TRBD2 (5 bases). The CDR3 contains 14 residues. Germline lookup yields CDR1 SGDLS and CDR2 YYNGEE. Trimming took off 3 bases at V and 5 bases at J, with 14 bases between the two ends. CDR3 coding DNA: TGTGCCAGCAGCGCCCACGAGGGAGTGGAGACCCAGTACTTC. Residues: CASSAHEGVETQYF.

The V call is TRBV28, the J call TRBJ2-2; D gene uncertain. The CDR3 length is 15 residues. Germline V CDR1 and CDR2: MDHEN, SYDVKM. Trimming stripped 3 bases from V and 2 bases from J, with 10 bases between. DNA for the CDR3: TGTGCCAGCAGTTTGGTACTTTCAAACACCGGGGAGCTGTTTTTT. This gives the protein CASSLVLSNTGELFF.

This clonotype has a handful of counts. The V call is TRBV4-1, the J call TRBJ1-1; D possibly corresponds to TRBD1 (5 bases). The CDR3 covers 14 residues. In germline, CDR1 is MGHRA, CDR2 YSYEKL. Trimming removed 8 bases from V and 1 base from J, with 14 bases in between. The CDR3 here is CASRYIGGNTEAFF. CDR3 nucleotide sequence: TGCGCCAGCCGATATATCGGGGGGAACACTGAAGCTTTCTTT.

The rearrangement uses TRBV5-1 and TRBJ1-4; no clear D. This CDR3 spans 15 amino acids. V lost 4 bases, J lost 7 bases, and 17 bases lay in between. Germline V gives CDR1 SGHRS, CDR2 YFSETQ. CDR3 amino acids: CASSLWPALGEKLFF. In nucleotides, the CDR3 is TGCGCCAGCAGCCTATGGCCGGCCCTCGGTGAAAAACTGTTTTTT.

The chain combines TRBV6-1 with TRBJ2-5; the D gene could be TRBD1 or TRBD2 (5 bases each). Germline CDR1 is MNHNS and CDR2 is SASEGT. V gave up 4 bases and J gave up 2 bases, with 14 bases separating them. This CDR3 region has 15 residues. DNA of the CDR3: TGTGCCAGCAGTGGCCCCCGTGAGGGGCAAGAGACCCAGTACTTC. The encoded protein is CASSGPREGQETQYF.

The chain carries TRBV7-9 and TRBJ2-5; 10 nucleotides align to TRBD2. Per the germline V gene, CDR1 is SEHNR and CDR2 is FQNEAQ (reference sequence). The CDR3 is made up of 14 amino acids. CDR3 DNA sequence: TGTGCGTCAGGAGCGGGGGGGAGGCGAGAGACCCAGTACTTC. The encoded protein is CASGAGGRRETQYF.

This clonotype was seen only a few times. The rearrangement joins TRBV4-2 to TRBJ2-7; D might be TRBD2 (6 bases). From germline, CDR1 is LGHNA and CDR2 YNFKEQ. Trimming stripped 6 bases from V and 7 bases from J, with 22 bases between. The CDR3 has 15 amino acids. CDR3 nucleotide sequence: TGTGCCAGCAGTGGGTTAGCGGAAACTCTCGGAGAGCAGTACTTC. Translating it yields CASSGLAETLGEQYF.

This clonotype was seen ten or more times. V is TRBV20-1 and J is TRBJ2-1, with TRBD1 identical over 9 bases. There are 16 residues in the CDR3. The V and J ends lost 0 bases and 4 bases, in that order; junction bases with no gene match: 7. CDR1 and CDR2 (germline): DFQATT, SNEGSKA (reference sequence). The CDR3 region is CSARDLQGAGYNEQFF. The CDR3 nucleotides are TGCAGTGCTAGAGATCTACAGGGGGCAGGTTACAATGAGCAGTTCTTC.

This clonotype was recorded a few times. The chain links TRBV7-7 to TRBJ2-2, with 7 bases fitting TRBD2. V trimming: 8 bases; J trimming: 0 bases; junction bases outside the gene matches: 3. The CDR3 consists of 14 residues. Germline V CDR1 and CDR2: SSHAT, FNYEAQ (reference sequence). CDR3 sequence reads: CASSAGPNTGELFF. The CDR3 DNA reads as TGTGCCAGCTCAGCGGGACCGAACACCGGGGAGCTGTTTTTT.

The sample holds a few counts of this clonotype. The chain combines TRBV24-1 with TRBJ2-2; 10 bases fit TRBD1. V lost 1 base and J lost 0; bases outside the gene matches: 4. The CDR3 is 18 residues long. Germline V gene data show CDR1 as KGHDR and CDR2 as SFDVKD. The CDR3 DNA follows: TGTGCCACCAGTGATTTTTGGGGACAGGGGTCGAACACCGGGGAGCTGTTTTTT. Translating it yields CATSDFWGQGSNTGELFF.

A few counts support this clonotype. J is TRBJ1-5 and V is TRBV23-1; 10 bases line up with TRBD1. TRBV23-1 is marked as an open reading frame, function uncertain. This CDR3 comprises 15 residues. V shed 6 bases, J shed 3 bases, and the junction held 5 bases outside the gene matches. CDR3 region: CASSGTGEDNQPQHF. The CDR3 DNA follows: TGCGCCAGCAGCGGGACAGGGGAAGACAATCAGCCCCAGCATTTT.

This sequence joins TRBV12-3 or TRBV12-4 and TRBJ2-2, with D uncertain. CDR3 length: 16 residues. The V and J ends lost 4 bases and 6 bases respectively, with 18 bases between them. CDR3 protein: CASSSQYGYGAGELFF. DNA of the CDR3: TGTGCCAGCAGTTCCCAATATGGGTACGGCGCCGGGGAGCTGTTTTTT.

The chain is built from TRBV2 and TRBJ2-6; the D is unclear. From germline, CDR1 is SNHLY and CDR2 FYNNEI. The length of the CDR3 is 15 residues. V dropped 11 bases and J dropped 2 bases, with 16 bases sitting between them. CDR3 in DNA: TGTGCCTCTGGTGCTGGCCAGGCTGGGGCCAACGTCCTGACTTTC. Translation gives CASGAGQAGANVLTF.

V gene TRBV20-1 combines with J gene TRBJ1-2; D uncertain. CDR1 is DFQATT, CDR2 SNEGSKA, per germline (reference sequence). Trimming removed 3 bases from V and 3 bases from J, with 14 bases in between. The CDR3 runs 14 residues. CDR3 sequence: CSASTTRFYYGYTF. CDR3 coding DNA: TGCAGTGCTAGTACGACACGGTTTTACTATGGCTACACCTTC.

The genes are TRBV18 and TRBJ2-2; 7 bases fit TRBD1. The CDR3 contains 16 residues. The V and J ends lost 3 bases and 4 bases, in that order; junction bases with no gene match: 8. Germline-derived CDR1 and CDR2 are KGHSH and LQKENI. DNA for the CDR3: TGTGCCAGCTCACCTCCGGGACAGCAGCGCACCGGGGAGCTGTTTTTT. Translation: CASSPPGQQRTGELFF.

The table lists this clonotype with a few counts. The rearrangement uses TRBV29-1 and TRBJ2-3, with a tentative D call TRBD1 (6 bases). Trimming pared 6 bases from V and 1 base from J, leaving 14 bases between. Germline lookup yields CDR1 SQVTM and CDR2 ANQGSEA. The CDR3 has 14 residues. CDR3 region: CSVFQGFGTDTQYF. In DNA form, the CDR3 reads TGCAGCGTGTTCCAGGGGTTCGGCACAGATACGCAGTATTTT.

This clonotype appeared a few times. The rearrangement joins TRBV20-1 to TRBJ2-5; the match to TRBD2 covers 14 bases. The germline V gene encodes CDR1 DFQATT and CDR2 SNEGSKA (reference sequence). The CDR3 runs 15 residues. The V gene end was trimmed by 3 bases and the J gene end by 5 bases; junction bases not matched to a gene: 5. CDR3 residues: CSASWRLAGGETQYF. CDR3 coding DNA: TGCAGTGCTAGTTGGAGACTAGCGGGGGGGGAGACCCAGTACTTC.

This clonotype was seen a handful of times. V is TRBV7-3 and J is TRBJ2-2; D is undetermined. The germline gives CDR1 SGHTA, CDR2 FQGTGA. Trimming took 8 bases from V and 0 from J, leaving 16 bases between them. The CDR3 spans 16 residues. In DNA, the CDR3 is TGTGCCAGCTCCCCTCCCTTTGGGGCGAACACCGGGGAGCTGTTTTTT. This translates into CASSPPFGANTGELFF. Complete variable domain (other parts from reference TRBV7-3 and TRBJ2-2): GAGVSQTPSNKVTEKGKYVELRCDPISGHTALYWYRQSLGQGPEFLIYFQGTGAADDSGLPNDRFFAVRPEGSVSTLKIQRTERGDSAVYLCASSPPFGANTGELFFGEGSRLTVL.

The table lists this clonotype with many counts. The CDR3 loop is CASSSNSGGSGYTF. The CDR3 coding sequence is TGTGCCAGCAGCTCCAATAGTGGGGGCTCCGGCTACACCTTC. This chain uses TRBV7-2 with TRBJ1-2; D is perhaps TRBD1 (6 bases). V lost 4 bases, J lost 8 bases, and 17 bases lay in between. Germline loops: CDR1 SGHTA, CDR2 FQGNSA. The CDR3 extends over 14 amino acids.

This sequence joins TRBV7-2 and TRBJ2-3, with 8 nucleotides matching TRBD1. Trimming took 5 bases from V and 4 from J; bases not matched to a gene: 8. The germline gives CDR1 SGHTA, CDR2 FQGNSA. This CDR3 has 15 residues. The CDR3 protein is CASSPQGARSDTQYF. The CDR3 coding sequence is TGTGCCAGCAGCCCCCAGGGGGCGCGTTCAGATACGCAGTATTTT.